The 14 T cell receptor beta chains given below trace back to one sample, sequenced in a study of cytomegalovirus exposure and HLA in healthy donors (dated by TCRdb to between 2016 and 2019). The library relied on the immunoSEQ multiplex PCR assay. In its TCRdb copy, this immuneACCESS table keeps in-frame sequences only and misses some clones. Where compared with another copy, unresolved V genes explain less than half of these, and the others have no known cause. The sample table records about 250,000 clones; over 75% of these occur just once. The top ten hold approximately 12% of the sample. Sequenced input: PBMCs. These receptors all come from a man aged 18 to 30 in good health and CMV-seropositive.

The chain recombines TRBV6-1 with TRBJ2-5, with D unclear. The V end was cut by 6 bases, the J end by 2 bases, with 1 base between. The CDR3 runs 10 residues. Germline V gene data show CDR1 as MNHNS and CDR2 as SASEGT. CDR3 sequence reads: CASRQETQYF. CDR3 nucleotides: TGTGCCAGCAGACAAGAGACCCAGTACTTC.

The rearrangement links TRBV15 to TRBJ1-2; no clear D gene. The CDR3 extends over 12 amino acids. Trimming removed 0 bases at V and 4 bases at J, with 3 bases between. Germline V gives CDR1 LNHNV, CDR2 YYDKDF (reference sequence). The CDR3 DNA reads as TGTGCCACCAGCAGAGACAGCTATGGCTACACCTTC. Its translation: CATSRDSYGYTF.

This chain links TRBV2 with TRBJ1-5; D unclear. Germline V gene lookup returns CDR1 SNHLY and CDR2 FYNNEI. V shed 5 bases and J shed 0 bases, with 11 bases lying between them. This CDR3 has 15 amino acids. The CDR3 DNA sequence: TGTGCCAGCAGTAGGACGGAATATAGCAATCAGCCCCAGCATTTT. It is translated as CASSRTEYSNQPQHF.

The chain uses TRBV28 and TRBJ2-7; D may be TRBD2 (5 bases). The length of the CDR3 is 13 residues. Germline V gene lookup returns CDR1 MDHEN and CDR2 SYDVKM. V was clipped by 2 bases and J by 3 bases, with 8 bases between them. In DNA, the CDR3 is TGTGCCAGCAGTTTAGTGGGAGACTACGAGCAGTACTTC. Translation: CASSLVGDYEQYF.

In DNA form, the CDR3 reads TGCAGTGCTAGACTCTCGTACGAGCAGTACTTC. It codes for CSARLSYEQYF. This sequence joins TRBV20-1 and TRBJ2-7, with D hard to call. V lost 2 bases and J 4 bases, leaving 6 bases between the germline ends. Germline V gives CDR1 DFQATT, CDR2 SNEGSKA (reference sequence). The CDR3 is made up of 11 amino acids.

The rearrangement uses TRBV19 and TRBJ2-7; TRBD1 matches at 9 bases. This CDR3 comprises 14 residues. J gave up 3 bases and V 4 bases, and 4 bases lay outside the gene matches. Looked up from germline, CDR1 is LNHDA and CDR2 is SQIVND (reference sequence). Written as DNA, the CDR3 is TGTGCCAGTAGTAGAGCGACAGGGGGCTACGAGCAGTACTTC. It specifies CASSRATGGYEQYF.

The chain combines TRBV19 with TRBJ2-7; a weak D match, TRBD2 (6 bases). V dropped 6 bases and J dropped 3 bases, with 18 bases sitting between them. The germline V gene encodes CDR1 LNHDA and CDR2 SQIVND (reference sequence). The CDR3 sequence is 15 residues long. The CDR3 reads CASSLGAGLHYEQYF. CDR3 DNA sequence: TGTGCCAGTAGCTTAGGCGCGGGGCTGCACTACGAGCAGTACTTC.

The V and J genes are TRBV18 and TRBJ2-7; 7 bases match TRBD1. Germline trimming cut 3 bases from V and 9 bases from J; bases unmatched to any gene: 5. Germline CDR1 is KGHSH and CDR2 is LQKENI. This CDR3 spans 12 amino acids. CDR3 protein: CASSPDRDGQYF. DNA for the CDR3: TGTGCCAGCTCACCCGACAGGGACGGGCAGTACTTC.

This sequence joins TRBV6-1 and TRBJ1-3; D gene ambiguous. The CDR3 is 12 amino acids. The germline gives CDR1 MNHNS, CDR2 SASEGT. V was clipped by 6 bases and J by 2 bases, with 5 bases between them. DNA for the CDR3: TGTGCCAGCAGCTTCCCTGGAAACACCATATATTTT. Its protein is CASSFPGNTIYF.

V usage is TRBV2 and J usage is TRBJ2-7, with 8 bases matching TRBD1. The CDR3 loop spans 14 amino acids. Unmatched junction bases numbered 3, after V lost 5 bases and J lost 0 bases. Per the germline V gene, CDR1 is SNHLY and CDR2 is FYNNEI. The CDR3 loop is CASSLGQGSYEQYF. CDR3 nucleotide sequence: TGTGCCAGCAGTTTAGGACAGGGCTCCTACGAGCAGTACTTC.

Within the sample, this clone is medium-sized. The chain combines TRBV6-1 with TRBJ1-3; a possible D gene is TRBD1 (5 bases). The CDR3 has 14 amino acids. V lost 2 bases and J lost 3, with 8 bases in between. Germline values: CDR1 MNHNS, CDR2 SASEGT. CDR3 nucleotides: TGTGCCAGCAGTGAACAGGGTTTTGGAAACACCATATATTTT. This encodes CASSEQGFGNTIYF.

The CDR3 reads CASSDTQRTIGFF. CDR3 bases: TGTGCCAGCAGTGATACCCAAAGGACCATAGGGTTCTTC. The rearrangement uses TRBV28 and TRBJ2-1; D is ambiguous. The V end was cut by 5 bases, the J end by 15 bases, with 20 bases between. The CDR3 runs to 13 residues. Looked up from germline, CDR1 is MDHEN and CDR2 is SYDVKM.

The chain is built from TRBV6-1 and TRBJ1-1; maybe TRBD1 (6 bases). The ends were cut back, 5 bases at V and 12 bases at J, with 13 bases in the middle. This CDR3 has 11 amino acids. Germline V lookup: CDR1 MNHNS, CDR2 SASEGT. The CDR3 DNA follows: TGTGCCAGCAGTCCAGGACAGTTGACTTTCTTT. It encodes CASSPGQLTFF.

The chain employs TRBV5-4 and TRBJ1-1; weak D call: TRBD1 (5 bases). CDR3 length: 13 residues. Looked up from germline, CDR1 is SGHNT and CDR2 is YYREEE (reference sequence). V lost 7 bases and J 6 bases, leaving 16 bases between the germline ends. In nucleotides, the CDR3 is TGTGCCAGCGCCCCCCAGGGTGCCCCTGAAGCTTTCTTT. Translation gives CASAPQGAPEAFF. Complete variable domain (other parts from reference TRBV5-4 and TRBJ1-1): ETGVTQSPTHLIKTRGQQVTLRCSSQSGHNTVSWYQQALGQGPQFIFQYYREEENGRGNFPPRFSGLQFPNYSSELNVNALELDDSALYLCASAPQGAPEAFFGQGTRLTVV.